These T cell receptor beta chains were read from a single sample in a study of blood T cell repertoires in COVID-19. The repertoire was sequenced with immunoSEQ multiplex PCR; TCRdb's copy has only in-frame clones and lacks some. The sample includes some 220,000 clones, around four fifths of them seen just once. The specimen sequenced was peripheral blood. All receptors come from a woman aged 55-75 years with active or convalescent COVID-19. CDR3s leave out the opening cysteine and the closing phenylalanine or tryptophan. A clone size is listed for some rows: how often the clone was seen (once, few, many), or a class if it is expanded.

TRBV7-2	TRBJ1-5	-	ASSPYFNQPQH
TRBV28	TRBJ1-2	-	ASSLEQHYGYT
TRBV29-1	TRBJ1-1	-	SVEGWRTNTEAF
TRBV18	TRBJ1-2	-	ASSPPVFRQGPYGYT
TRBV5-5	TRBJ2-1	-	ASDRYNEQF
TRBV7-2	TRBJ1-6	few	ASSSYGGQLLSPLH
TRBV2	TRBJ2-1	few	ASSFSREFEQF
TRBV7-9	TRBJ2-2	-	ASSLLAGELF
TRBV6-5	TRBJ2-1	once	ASSPGTSGRDEQF
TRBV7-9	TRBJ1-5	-	ASRQGNQPQH
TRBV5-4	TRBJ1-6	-	ASSSKGQGAYNSPLH
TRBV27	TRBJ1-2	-	ASSRQTTTGTGGSGYT
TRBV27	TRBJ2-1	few	ASSPLAGGWDEQF
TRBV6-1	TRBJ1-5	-	ASSEGTGIYQPQH
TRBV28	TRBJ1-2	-	AARTGMNYGYT
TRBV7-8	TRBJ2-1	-	ASSFRRHNEQF
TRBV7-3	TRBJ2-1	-	ASSARPGLAGINEQF
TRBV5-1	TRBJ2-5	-	ASSLAVETQY
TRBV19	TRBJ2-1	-	ASSGWVAGPPNEQF
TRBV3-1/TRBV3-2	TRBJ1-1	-	ASSQDTRDRV
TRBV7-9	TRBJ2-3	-	ASSSGTSGESTDTQY
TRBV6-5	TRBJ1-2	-	ASSLGQGEGYT
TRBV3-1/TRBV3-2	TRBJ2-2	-	ASSYPGTGELF
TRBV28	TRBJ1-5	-	ASSLTGVHQPQH
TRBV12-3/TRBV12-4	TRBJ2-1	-	ASSVGLDAEQF
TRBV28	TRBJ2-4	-	ASSVALGGAENIQY
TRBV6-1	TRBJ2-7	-	ASSEWRPTSAYEQY
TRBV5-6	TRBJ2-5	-	ASSFTGRETQY
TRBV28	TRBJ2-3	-	ASSSSVQTQY
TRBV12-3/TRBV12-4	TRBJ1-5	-	ASSLEREQPQH
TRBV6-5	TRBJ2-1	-	ASSRIAHGSYEQF
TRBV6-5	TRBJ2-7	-	ASSTQVYEQY
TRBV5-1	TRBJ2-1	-	ASSPGTSGYNEQF
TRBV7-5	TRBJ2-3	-	ARTEAPRGASTDTQY
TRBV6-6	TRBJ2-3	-	ASSFSRDRVGDTQY
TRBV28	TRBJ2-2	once	ASSRTGDTGELF
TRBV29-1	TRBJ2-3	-	SVGLIVGTDTQY
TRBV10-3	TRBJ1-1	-	VTGTGNTEAF
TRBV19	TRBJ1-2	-	ASSMGQGVPYGYT
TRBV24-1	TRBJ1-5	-	ATRGGRNQPQH
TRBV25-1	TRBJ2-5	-	ASSDTGNQETQY
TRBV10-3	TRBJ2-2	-	AIGQGADTGELF
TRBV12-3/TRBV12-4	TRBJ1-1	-	ASSPGMNTEAF
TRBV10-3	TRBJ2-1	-	AIRTSGGDNEQF
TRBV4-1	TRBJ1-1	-	ASSPTGRESVGNTEAF
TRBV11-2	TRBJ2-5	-	ASSFWGEETQY
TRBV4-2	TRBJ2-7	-	ASSQDRSSSYEQY
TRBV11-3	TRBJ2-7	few	ASSLLGGYEQY
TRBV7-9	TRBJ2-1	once	ASSLRAEGSSYNEQF
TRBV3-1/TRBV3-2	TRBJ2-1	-	ASSHPSGGTQNEQF
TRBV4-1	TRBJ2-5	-	ASSPPGGETQY
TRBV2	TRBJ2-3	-	ASIERGTASTDTQY
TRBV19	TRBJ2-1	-	ASHEAPGEQF
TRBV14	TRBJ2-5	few	ASSQVRPSLLAGGPRETQY
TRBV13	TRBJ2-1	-	ASSSTLAGGDNEQF
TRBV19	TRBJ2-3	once	ASSFQRDRGQSDTQY
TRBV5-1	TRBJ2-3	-	ASSQDRREDTQY
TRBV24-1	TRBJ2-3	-	ATEGGQVTDTQY
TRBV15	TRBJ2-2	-	AARPGVARGELF
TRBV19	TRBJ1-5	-	ASSMEGLNQPQH